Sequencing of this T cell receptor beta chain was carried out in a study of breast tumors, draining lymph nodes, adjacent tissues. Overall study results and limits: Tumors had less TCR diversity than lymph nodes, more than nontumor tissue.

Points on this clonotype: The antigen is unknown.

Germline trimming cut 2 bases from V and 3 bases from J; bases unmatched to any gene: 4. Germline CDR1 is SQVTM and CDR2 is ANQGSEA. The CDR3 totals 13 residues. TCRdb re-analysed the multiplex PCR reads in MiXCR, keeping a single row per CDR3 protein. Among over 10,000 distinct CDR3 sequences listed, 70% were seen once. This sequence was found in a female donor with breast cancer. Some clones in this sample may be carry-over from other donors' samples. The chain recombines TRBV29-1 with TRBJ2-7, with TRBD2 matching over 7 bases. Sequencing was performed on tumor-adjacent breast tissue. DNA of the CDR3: TGCAGCGTTGAATACGGGGGGAACTACGAGCAGTACTTC. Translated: CSVEYGGNYEQYF.